The clone carrying this T cell receptor (beta chain) has more than one count but fewer than ten. Its target is not known. The use of a sample-barcoded 5' primer and a J-beta primer mix characterized a second PCR of roughly 6 to 11 cycles. One entry per CDR3 protein results from TCRdb running MiXCR on the 5' RACE reads. This sample carries roughly 1.5 million distinct CDR3 sequences, roughly 43% of them seen once, and the ten largest clones take approximately 4%. These data originate in a study of blood T cells in healthy people across ages. Study-wide results and caveats: Age brought a roughly linear fall in TCR beta diversity measured per million T cells.

The germline CDR1 and CDR2 sequences are SGHRS and YFSETQ. Trimming stripped 3 bases from V and 11 bases from J, with 14 bases between. The CDR3 consists of 12 residues. Every donor contributed around 10 milliliters of peripheral blood by blood draw. The sequenced sample was blood. The V gene is TRBV5-1, the J gene TRBJ2-5, with no clear D. The sequence was collected from a woman between 18 and 29 years old in good health. In DNA form, the CDR3 reads TGCGCCAGCAGCTCGGACGCGTTAGAGCAGTACTTC. Translation gives CASSSDALEQYF.